There are a few counts of the clone carrying this TCR beta chain. Sequencing used immunoSEQ multiplex PCR; TCRdb keeps in-frame clones, though not all of them. The table lists about 260,000 clones, 80% to 90% of them singletons. Seattle's enrolled individuals joined amid active infection and were then monitored longitudinally. This entry is derived from a study of blood T cell repertoires in COVID-19. Sequenced: peripheral blood. The origin of this receptor is a woman in her seventies with COVID-19, enrolled during active disease.

The CDR3 loop reads CASSQADRKNEQYF. The CDR3 DNA reads TGCGCCAGCAGCCAAGCGGACAGGAAAAACGAGCAGTACTTC. This chain joins TRBV4-3 and TRBJ2-7; 7 nucleotides match TRBD1. Trimming removed 1 base from V and 5 bases from J; junction bases left unmatched: 5. Germline V CDR1 and CDR2: LGHNA, YSLEER. The CDR3 consists of 14 residues.